This TCR beta chain came from a study of cytomegalovirus exposure and HLA in healthy donors. The germline CDR1 and CDR2 sequences are MNHEY and SMNVEV (reference sequence). This CDR3 is built from 14 residues. V shed 6 bases and J 8 bases; nucleotides not matched to a gene: 10. PCR involved 60 Vbeta and 13 Jbeta primers. This table comes from immunoSEQ multiplex PCR, and its TCRdb copy is limited to in-frame clones, with some not included. Of 150,000 or so clones listed, 82% are singletons. V is TRBV27 and J is TRBJ1-2, with 9 bases identical to TRBD1. The specimen was PBMCs. The sequence was collected from a woman between 50 and 59 years old in good health and CMV-seropositive. The CDR3 sequence: CASSPNRGLNGYTF. DNA of the CDR3: TGTGCCAGCAGCCCTAACAGGGGGCTAAACGGCTACACCTTC.